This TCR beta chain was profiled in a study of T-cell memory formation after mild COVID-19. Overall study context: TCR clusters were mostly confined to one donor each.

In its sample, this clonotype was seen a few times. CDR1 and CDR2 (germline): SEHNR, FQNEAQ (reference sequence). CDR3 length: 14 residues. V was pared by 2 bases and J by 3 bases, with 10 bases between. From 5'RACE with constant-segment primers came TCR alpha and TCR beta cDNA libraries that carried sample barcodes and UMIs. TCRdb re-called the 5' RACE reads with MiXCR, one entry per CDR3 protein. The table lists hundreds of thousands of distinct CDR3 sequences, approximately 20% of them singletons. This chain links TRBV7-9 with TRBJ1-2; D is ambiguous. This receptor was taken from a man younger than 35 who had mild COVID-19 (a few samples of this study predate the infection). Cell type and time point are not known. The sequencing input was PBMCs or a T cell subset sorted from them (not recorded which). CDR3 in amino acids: CASSLRNGDYGYTF. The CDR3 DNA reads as TGTGCCAGCAGCTTACGGAACGGGGACTATGGCTACACCTTC. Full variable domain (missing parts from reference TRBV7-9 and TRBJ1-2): DTGVSQNPRHKITKRGQNVTFRCDPISEHNRLYWYRQTLGQGPEFLTYFQNEAQLEKSRLLSDRFSAERPKGSFSTLEIQRTEQGDSAMYLCASSLRNGDYGYTFGSGTRLTVV.